This TCR beta chain was recovered during a study of control samples from healthy donors and cancer patients. The protocol was immunoSEQ multiplex PCR, while the TCRdb copy is restricted to in-frame clones and leaves out a portion. The table records about 120,000 clones, more than 80% of them present only once. This CDR3 region has 11 residues. CDR1 is DFQATT and CDR2 is SNEGSKA in the germline V gene (reference sequence). Trimming shortened V by 6 bases and J by 7 bases, and 11 bases separated the two germline ends. Sample: PBMCs. The TCR was taken from a woman aged 45-65 years with colorectal cancer. V is TRBV20-1 and J is TRBJ2-3; no clear D. The CDR3 sequence: CSAAQQYTQYF. The CDR3 nucleotides read TGCAGTGCCGCACAACAGTATACGCAGTATTTT.